These T cell receptor beta chains were read from a single sample in a study of identical twins. One entry per CDR3 protein, called by TCRdb with MiXCR from the 5' RACE reads. Of roughly 470,000 distinct CDR3 sequences in the sample, 13% to 15% were seen once. These data were also reused for a study on yellow fever vaccine responses in identical twins.

Sequencing input: CD4+ T cells sorted from blood. Receptors originate from a woman younger than 35 in good health. Each CDR3 is given with its conserved first and last residue. A D gene is named only where the DNA matches it firmly. Only some rows state a clone size, as once, few, many or a class for expanded clones.

DNA: TGTGCCAGCACCCTAACAGGGGGCAGGAACGAGCAGTACTTC; CDR3: CASTLTGGRNEQYF; J: TRBJ2-7; V: TRBV28; size: few; D: TRBD1
DNA: TGCAGTGCTAGAGATCCGAGACAGGGCCAATACGAGCAGTACTTC; CDR3: CSARDPRQGQYEQYF; J: TRBJ2-7; V: TRBV20-1; size: few; D: TRBD1
DNA: TGTGCCAGCTCACCACCGTGGGGGGATCTCTCCTACGAGCAGTACTTC; CDR3: CASSPPWGDLSYEQYF; J: TRBJ2-7; V: TRBV18; size: NA; D: NA
DNA: TGCAGCGTTGAAATCAGGGCGTCGAAACAAGAGACCCAGTACTTC; CDR3: CSVEIRASKQETQYF; J: TRBJ2-5; V: TRBV29-1; size: many; D: NA
DNA: TGTGCCAGCAGACAGGGGATCACTGAAGCTTTCTTT; CDR3: CASRQGITEAFF; J: TRBJ1-1; V: TRBV6-5; size: NA; D: TRBD1
DNA: TGTGCCACCAGCAGAGATTATGGGGGCCAAGAGACCCAGTACTTC; CDR3: CATSRDYGGQETQYF; J: TRBJ2-5; V: TRBV15; size: few; D: NA
DNA: TGTGCCAGCAGCTTAATGCGGGAAAGCACACAGTTCTTC; CDR3: CASSLMRESTQFF; J: TRBJ2-1; V: TRBV7-6; size: few; D: NA
DNA: TGTGCCACCCTAGGAGAAACAGGGATCGAGCAGTACTTC; CDR3: CATLGETGIEQYF; J: TRBJ2-7; V: TRBV28; size: many; D: NA
DNA: TGCAGCGTTGGGACAGCCGATCAGCCCCAGCATTTT; CDR3: CSVGTADQPQHF; J: TRBJ1-5; V: TRBV29-1; size: many; D: NA
DNA: TGCAGTGCTAGAGGGGACAAGGAGCAGTTCTTC; CDR3: CSARGDKEQFF; J: TRBJ2-1; V: TRBV20-1; size: few; D: NA
DNA: TGTGCCAGCAGCGCGTTGGGGGAGACCCAGTACTTC; CDR3: CASSALGETQYF; J: TRBJ2-5; V: TRBV3-1; size: few; D: NA
DNA: TGCAGTGCTAGAGATCCTACTAGCGGTTCCTACGAGCAGTACTTC; CDR3: CSARDPTSGSYEQYF; J: TRBJ2-7; V: TRBV20-1; size: few; D: TRBD2
DNA: TGTGCCTGGGCGAGGGCAGGGGGAATTGGACAGCCCCAGCATTTT; CDR3: CAWARAGGIGQPQHF; J: TRBJ1-5; V: TRBV30; size: NA; D: TRBD1
DNA: TGTGCCAGCAGGGGAGCGGGACTGATGAACACTGAAGCTTTCTTT; CDR3: CASRGAGLMNTEAFF; J: TRBJ1-1; V: TRBV5-5; size: few; D: NA
DNA: TGCAGTGCTAGCGGACTTCTAACAGATACGCAGTATTTT; CDR3: CSASGLLTDTQYF; J: TRBJ2-3; V: TRBV20-1; size: NA; D: NA
DNA: TGTGCCAGCGGCAGACAGGCCCTCTCCTACGAGCAGTACTTC; CDR3: CASGRQALSYEQYF; J: TRBJ2-7; V: TRBV7-8; size: NA; D: NA
DNA: TGTGCCACCAGCAGAGATCCATGGATTGGCGGGGGGGCGGATACGCAGTATTTT; CDR3: CATSRDPWIGGGADTQYF; J: TRBJ2-3; V: TRBV15; size: few; D: TRBD2
DNA: TGCAGTGCTTCGACTAGCGGGAGCGTTTGGGGCACAGATACGCAGTATTTT; CDR3: CSASTSGSVWGTDTQYF; J: TRBJ2-3; V: TRBV20-1; size: few; D: TRBD2
DNA: TGCAGCGTTGAGCGGCAGATCCAAGAGACCCAGTACTTC; CDR3: CSVERQIQETQYF; J: TRBJ2-5; V: TRBV29-1; size: many; D: NA
DNA: TGTGCCAGCAGCAAAATCCCCGGGACGGGGCAAGAGACCCAGTACTTC; CDR3: CASSKIPGTGQETQYF; J: TRBJ2-5; V: TRBV4-2; size: NA; D: NA
DNA: TGTGCCAGCAGCCACCCGCCTTACGAGCAGTACTTC; CDR3: CASSHPPYEQYF; J: TRBJ2-7; V: TRBV28; size: few; D: NA
DNA: TGTGCCAGCAGCTTTGGGGGGAATAGGGCCAACGTCCTGACTTTC; CDR3: CASSFGGNRANVLTF; J: TRBJ2-6; V: TRBV7-2; size: many; D: NA
DNA: TGTGCCAGCAACTTCCGGCGCGTCACCGGGGAGCTGTTTTTT; CDR3: CASNFRRVTGELFF; J: TRBJ2-2; V: TRBV7-2; size: NA; D: NA
DNA: TGCAGTGCTGGGATTGGTAGCGGGACCTACGAGCAGTACTTC; CDR3: CSAGIGSGTYEQYF; J: TRBJ2-7; V: TRBV20-1; size: NA; D: TRBD2